This T cell receptor (beta chain) was documented in a study of siplizumab effects on memory and regulatory T cells. TCRdb's copy holds only in-frame clones and misses some; the assay was immunoSEQ multiplex PCR. The repertoire holds more than 85,000 clones, with 80% to 95% as singletons. The origin of this receptor is a human donor in good health. Some clones in this sample may be carry-over from other donors' samples. Sequences were obtained from CD4+ T cells sorted from blood.

The CDR3 loop reads CASSLGQKPGTEIYNEQFF. Written as DNA, the CDR3 is TGTGCCAGCAGCTTGGGCCAAAAGCCTGGGACAGAGATTTACAATGAGCAGTTCTTC. The V call is TRBV7-2, the J call TRBJ2-1, with 7 bases aligning to TRBD1. The CDR3 runs 19 residues. From germline, CDR1 is SGHTA and CDR2 FQGNSA. V dropped 3 bases and J dropped 4; count of bases not matched to a gene: 18.